This paragraph reports one TCR beta chain. Using its own MiXCR run on the RACE reads, TCRdb lists one record per CDR3 protein. This table holds approximately 350,000 distinct CDR3 sequences, over 6% found once. The data stem from a study of human T cells and chemical hapten exposure. Across the study: DPC at 2% was the sensitizing agent, placed on approximately 2 cm by approximately 2 cm of upper inner arm skin. Alopecia universalis, totalis or areata was present in patients who were mostly female.

Indicated time point: patch test 2, 6 weeks after DPC sensitization. As for treatment: therapeutic diphenylcyclopropenone sensitization with weekly scalp DPC. Sample: whole blood, taken in connection with sensitization to the hapten diphenylcyclopropenone (DPC). The sequence derives from a woman aged 18-29 years with alopecia areata. Some clones in this sample may be carry-over from other donors' samples.

The CDR3 sequence is CASSLDGDGYTF. As DNA, the CDR3 is TGCGCCAGCAGCTTGGACGGGGATGGCTACACCTTC. The V call is TRBV5-1, the J call TRBJ1-2; D uncertain. Per the germline V gene, CDR1 is SGHRS and CDR2 is YFSETQ. Trimming took off 0 bases at V and 6 bases at J, with 6 bases between the two ends. This CDR3 has 12 amino acids.